A single sample gave rise to the 14 T cell receptor beta chains below, sequenced in a study of human T cells and chemical hapten exposure. As to time point: pre-sensitization, week 0. As for treatment: therapeutic diphenylcyclopropenone sensitization with weekly scalp DPC. TCRdb independently ran MiXCR on the RACE reads; one entry per CDR3 protein. The sample yields some 300,000 distinct CDR3 sequences, about 5.4% seen once. The input for sequencing was whole blood, taken in connection with sensitization to the hapten diphenylcyclopropenone (DPC). Source of these receptors: a woman younger than 30 with alopecia areata. Some clones in this sample may be carry-over from other donors' samples.

This clonotype has ten or more counts. This chain links TRBV7-2 with TRBJ1-1, with 8 bases aligning to TRBD1. V shed 4 bases and J 0 bases; nucleotides not matched to a gene: 1. The CDR3 contains 14 residues. In germline, CDR1 is SGHTA, CDR2 FQGNSA. CDR3 nucleotides: TGTGCCAGCAGCTGGACAGGGATGAACACTGAAGCTTTCTTT. Amino acid sequence: CASSWTGMNTEAFF.

The gene calls are TRBV7-9 and TRBJ2-3, with 10 positions matching TRBD2. V shed 3 bases and J 4 bases; nucleotides not matched to a gene: 4. The germline V gene has CDR1 SEHNR and CDR2 FQNEAQ (reference sequence). The CDR3 is 15 amino acids. The CDR3 DNA sequence: TGTGCCAGCAGCTTGGGAGCGGGGGGGCCAGATACGCAGTATTTT. This translates into CASSLGAGGPDTQYF.

This clonotype turned up a few times. The genes are TRBV12-3 or TRBV12-4 and TRBJ2-2, with D unclear. The ends were cut back, 6 bases at V and 3 bases at J, with 5 bases in the middle. The CDR3 contains 12 residues. As DNA, the CDR3 is TGTGCCAGCAGCCAGGACACCGGGGAGCTGTTTTTT. It translates to CASSQDTGELFF.

This clonotype was observed a few times. The chain links TRBV28 to TRBJ1-6, with D tentatively TRBD1 (6 bases). CDR3 size: 15 residues. Germline CDR1 MDHEN, CDR2 SYDVKM. Trimming removed 4 bases from V and 7 bases from J, with 14 bases in between. CDR3 sequence (DNA): TGTGCCAGCAGTTCAACAGGGTTCGGGAATTCACCCCTCCACTTT. It codes for CASSSTGFGNSPLHF. Full variable domain (remainder filled in from reference TRBV28 and TRBJ1-6): DVKVTQSSRYLVKRTGEKVFLECVQDMDHENMFWYRQDPGLGLRLIYFSYDVKMKEKGDIPEGYSVSREKKERFSLILESASTNQTSMYLCASSSTGFGNSPLHFGNGTRLTVT.

The genes are TRBV10-3 and TRBJ2-3, with D perhaps TRBD1 or TRBD2 (5 bases each). Trimming removed 11 bases from V and 4 bases from J, with 19 bases in between. CDR3 size: 14 residues. Germline CDR1 reads ENHRY; CDR2 reads SYGVKD. The CDR3 spells CAVSGTTLPDTQYF. The CDR3 DNA follows: TGTGCCGTGTCCGGGACCACGTTACCAGATACGCAGTATTTT.

This clonotype turned up a few times. The rearrangement links TRBV24-1 to TRBJ2-2, with 10 bases matching TRBD2. The CDR3 sequence is 20 residues long. V shed 2 bases, J shed 4 bases, and the junction held 15 bases outside the gene matches. The germline gives CDR1 KGHDR, CDR2 SFDVKD. CDR3 sequence: CATSDSLSNAGTSATGELFF. The CDR3 DNA is TGTGCCACCAGTGATTCACTGAGTAATGCCGGGACTAGCGCCACCGGGGAGCTGTTTTTT.

This clonotype has just a few counts. The chain employs TRBV6-2 or TRBV6-3 and TRBJ1-2; 9 bases fit TRBD1. Germline trimming cut 6 bases from V and 6 bases from J; bases unmatched to any gene: 11. Germline V CDR1 and CDR2: MNHEY, SVGEGT. CDR3 length equals 15 residues. The CDR3 loop reads CASRFTGGASHGYTF. In DNA form, the CDR3 reads TGTGCCAGCAGGTTCACAGGGGGCGCTTCCCATGGCTACACCTTC.

The V gene is TRBV20-1, the J gene TRBJ1-4, with a tentative D call TRBD1 (5 bases). The germline V and J ends were trimmed by 4 bases and 6 bases, with 15 bases remaining between them. Germline V gene data show CDR1 as DFQATT and CDR2 as SNEGSKA (reference sequence). The CDR3 length is 14 residues. CDR3 protein: CSAKEGPGDEKLFF. In DNA, the CDR3 is TGCAGTGCTAAAGAGGGACCGGGGGATGAAAAACTGTTTTTT.

The chain has TRBV12-3 or TRBV12-4 and TRBJ2-1; TRBD2 matches at 10 bases. The CDR3 has 14 residues. V lost 6 bases, J lost 9 bases, and 8 bases stayed unmatched. CDR3 region: CASSPGGLASEQFF. CDR3 in DNA: TGTGCCAGCAGCCCCGGGGGACTAGCGTCTGAGCAGTTCTTC.

This clonotype was recorded at least ten times. The chain couples TRBV6-6 to TRBJ1-2; D is ambiguous. The CDR3 runs 10 residues. Germline V gene lookup returns CDR1 MNHNY and CDR2 SVGAGI (reference sequence). The V end lost 4 bases, the J end lost 8 bases, and 5 bases lay between the germline ends. This CDR3 is CASSLDGYTF. Here the CDR3 DNA reads TGTGCCAGCAGTTTGGACGGCTACACCTTC.

This sequence joins TRBV4-3 and TRBJ2-5, with unresolved D. Germline V gene lookup returns CDR1 LGHNA and CDR2 YSLEER. This CDR3 comprises 14 residues. V lost 0 bases and J lost 6, with 11 bases in between. CDR3 DNA: TGCGCCAGCAGCCAAGATCAATGGGCGAAGACCCAGTACTTC. It yields the protein CASSQDQWAKTQYF.

This clonotype was counted between two and nine times. The chain couples TRBV5-5 to TRBJ2-7; the D is unclear. This CDR3 has 12 residues. The V gene's germline CDR1 is SGHKS and CDR2 YYEKEE (reference sequence). Trimming took off 1 base at V and 4 bases at J, with 6 bases between the two ends. The CDR3 spells CASSLFLYEQYF. CDR3 DNA: TGTGCCAGCAGCTTGTTCCTGTACGAGCAGTACTTC.

The chain employs TRBV5-6 and TRBJ2-7; D remains unclear. CDR1 is SGHDT, CDR2 YYEEEE, per germline. The V end lost 3 bases, the J end lost 3 bases, and 19 bases lay between the germline ends. The CDR3 is made up of 16 amino acids. The DNA of the CDR3 is TGTGCCAGCAGCTACCCTCCGTGGAGCCCGAGCTACGAGCAGTACTTC. Translating it yields CASSYPPWSPSYEQYF.

In its sample, this clonotype was seen a few times. The rearrangement links TRBV2 to TRBJ1-2; D is unresolved. Germline V gene lookup returns CDR1 SNHLY and CDR2 FYNNEI. The CDR3 has 14 residues. V lost 7 bases to trimming and J lost 0 bases, with 12 bases between them. CDR3 coding DNA: TGTGCCAGCAATCCAACCGGTTCTAACTATGGCTACACCTTC. Translation: CASNPTGSNYGYTF.